Listed here are 28 T cell receptor beta chains from one sample, sequenced in a study of T cells in Graves' hyperthyroidism and ophthalmopathy. The investigators amplified TCR beta CDR3 regions from RNA transcripts. With the HTBI primer set, the TCR CDR3 went through a first round of RT-PCR. A single record per CDR3 protein comes from TCRdb applying MiXCR to the multiplex PCR reads. The sample lists 540,000 or so distinct CDR3 sequences, roughly 50% occurring once. Input material: peripheral blood or thyroid tissue (not recorded which). The receptors come from an adult woman with Graves' disease, either hyperthyroidism or ophthalmopathy (not recorded which).

This clonotype was picked up a small number of times. This chain uses TRBV25-1 with TRBJ2-7; 9 nucleotides match TRBD1. In germline, CDR1 is MGHDK, CDR2 SYGVNS. Trimming at V came to 3 bases and at J to 0 bases, leaving 0 bases not matched to a gene. This CDR3 has 14 amino acids. Written as DNA, the CDR3 is TGTGCCAGCAGTGAGGACAGGGGCTCCTACGAGCAGTACTTC. Its translation is CASSEDRGSYEQYF.

This sequence joins TRBV29-1 and TRBJ2-7; D is possibly TRBD1 or TRBD2 (6 bases each). The CDR3 is made up of 17 amino acids. V lost 1 base and J 3 bases, leaving 22 bases between the germline ends. Looked up from germline, CDR1 is SQVTM and CDR2 is ANQGSEA. The CDR3 here is CSVEGPWGAGKSYEQYF. In nucleotides, the CDR3 is TGCAGCGTTGAAGGACCGTGGGGGGCGGGGAAGAGCTACGAGCAGTACTTC.

Concerning this clonotype: One end of the junction fails to match germline, which may point to a read error. J is TRBJ1-1 and V is TRBV15; TRBD1 might be the D (6 bases). The CDR3 is 15 amino acids. Germline V CDR1 and CDR2: LNHNV, YYDKDF (reference sequence). The CDR3, as DNA: TGTGCCGCCAGCAGCCTCGGACAGCTGAACACTGAAGCTTTCTTT. Translating gives CAASSLGQLNTEAFF.

This clonotype was seen repeatedly, ten times or more. This sequence joins TRBV14 and TRBJ2-5, with D perhaps TRBD1 or TRBD2 (5 bases each). In germline, CDR1 is SGHDN, CDR2 FVKESK. The CDR3 consists of 16 residues. The V and J ends lost 2 bases and 5 bases respectively, with 18 bases between them. CDR3 loop: CASSQLSGRELETQYF. The CDR3 region has the DNA TGTGCCAGCAGCCAACTCAGCGGCAGGGAGTTGGAGACCCAGTACTTC.

The genes are TRBV11-2 and TRBJ1-6; 9 nucleotides line up with TRBD1. The ends lost 8 bases at V and 8 bases at J; junction bases unmatched: 4. The CDR3 has 13 amino acids. From germline, CDR1 is SGHAT and CDR2 FQNNGV. The CDR3 region is CASLGTGYSPLHF. In nucleotides, the CDR3 is TGTGCCAGCCTCGGGACAGGGTATTCACCCCTCCACTTT.

J is TRBJ1-2 and V is TRBV7-9; no definite D call. This CDR3 spans 16 amino acids. The V and J ends lost 1 base and 0 bases respectively, with 12 bases between them. Germline V gene sequence: CDR1 SEHNR, CDR2 FQNEAQ (reference sequence). This CDR3 reads CASSLVPQPTNYGYTF. CDR3 bases: TGTGCCAGCAGCTTAGTACCCCAGCCAACTAACTATGGCTACACCTTC.

This clonotype showed up just a few times. J is TRBJ1-2 and V is TRBV29-1; no reliable D call. CDR1 is SQVTM and CDR2 is ANQGSEA in the germline V gene. Trimming shortened V by 5 bases and J by 4 bases, and 11 bases separated the two germline ends. This CDR3 spans 12 amino acids. CDR3 in DNA: TGCAGCGTTTATCGGATGGGCTATGGCTACACCTTC. Its protein product is CSVYRMGYGYTF.

The chain combines TRBV2 with TRBJ2-3; D gene unclear. V lost 1 base and J 3 bases, leaving 5 bases between the germline ends. Germline V lookup: CDR1 SNHLY, CDR2 FYNNEI. This CDR3 comprises 13 residues. CDR3 region: CASSEDGTDTQYF. DNA of the CDR3: TGTGCCAGCAGTGAAGATGGGACAGATACGCAGTATTTT.

The CDR3 is CASGRDRANSPLHF. DNA for the CDR3: TGTGCCAGCGGCAGGGACAGGGCAAATTCACCCCTCCACTTT. The chain uses TRBV2 and TRBJ1-6, with 9 bases fitting TRBD1. Germline lookup yields CDR1 SNHLY and CDR2 FYNNEI. The ends lost 8 bases at V and 7 bases at J; junction bases unmatched: 6. The CDR3 totals 14 residues.

The chain employs TRBV11-2 and TRBJ1-6, with 7 bases identical to TRBD1. This CDR3 has 15 amino acids. The V gene end was trimmed by 5 bases and the J gene end by 3 bases; junction bases not matched to a gene: 4. CDR1 SGHAT and CDR2 FQNNGV come from the germline V gene. For the CDR3, the DNA is TGTGCCAGCAGCCCACGACAGGGCTATAATTCACCCCTCCACTTT. This encodes CASSPRQGYNSPLHF.

This chain's CDR3 is CASSHGGAYEQYF. In DNA, the CDR3 is TGTGCCAGCAGTCACGGGGGAGCCTACGAGCAGTACTTC. The chain joins TRBV7-9 to TRBJ2-7; the D gene is possibly TRBD2 (6 bases). With 6 bases removed from V and 2 bases from J, the gap between germline ends came to 11 bases. The CDR3 spans 13 residues. Germline V lookup: CDR1 SEHNR, CDR2 FQNEAQ (reference sequence).

This clonotype was seen repeatedly, ten times or more. V gene TRBV29-1 combines with J gene TRBJ1-4, with D possibly matching TRBD1 (5 bases). Germline V gene sequence: CDR1 SQVTM, CDR2 ANQGSEA. The germline V and J ends were trimmed by 6 bases and 8 bases, with 16 bases remaining between them. This CDR3 has 13 amino acids. The CDR3 DNA sequence: TGCAGCGTAGGGGACCGGGCCCAAGAAAAACTGTTTTTT. Amino acid sequence: CSVGDRAQEKLFF.

This clonotype was counted ten times or more. The DNA of the CDR3 is TGTGCCAGCACCCTCCTCCCATACCCGAACACCGGGGAGCTGTTTTTT. It codes for CASTLLPYPNTGELFF. The genes are TRBV6-5 and TRBJ2-2; D is undetermined. Germline V gives CDR1 MNHEY, CDR2 SVGAGI. This CDR3 contains 16 residues. The V end was cut by 7 bases, the J end by 0 bases, with 15 bases between.

A word on this clonotype: As the CDR3 is not closed by the conserved phenylalanine or tryptophan, this likely results from a read error. The DNA is omitted, as the CDR3 cannot be located on it reliably, and the CDR3 follows TCRdb's listing. This chain uses TRBV4-2 with TRBJ1-3. The CDR3 contains 9 residues when both ends are counted. The germline CDR1 and CDR2 sequences are LGHNA and YNFKEQ. The CDR3 sequence: CASSQDRIA.

This rearrangement joins TRBV2 to TRBJ1-5, with TRBD1 matching over 10 bases. The CDR3 length is 14 residues. The germline V gene encodes CDR1 SNHLY and CDR2 FYNNEI. V shed 3 bases and J 7 bases; nucleotides not matched to a gene: 3. The CDR3 DNA is TGTGCCAGCAGTGATGGACAGGGGGAACAGCCCCAGCATTTT. This translates into CASSDGQGEQPQHF. Supplemented by reference TRBV2 and TRBJ1-5, the full variable domain reads EPEVTQTPSHQVTQMGQEVILRCVPISNHLYFYWYRQILGQKVEFLVSFYNNEISEKSEIFDDQFSVERPDGSNFTLKIRSTKLEDSAMYFCASSDGQGEQPQHFGDGTRLSIL.

The rearrangement joins TRBV10-3 to TRBJ2-3, with D unresolved. Trimming took off 5 bases at V and 5 bases at J, with 8 bases between the two ends. The CDR3 has 12 residues. CDR1 and CDR2 from the germline V gene are ENHRY and SYGVKD. For the CDR3, the DNA is TGTGCCATCAGTCCAGACGGAGATACGCAGTATTTT. This encodes CAISPDGDTQYF.

This clonotype was seen ten or more times. This chain joins TRBV6-1 and TRBJ2-7, with D perhaps matching TRBD1 (5 bases). Germline CDR1 reads MNHNS; CDR2 reads SASEGT. Trimming shortened V by 3 bases and J by 0 bases, and 9 bases separated the two germline ends. CDR3 length: 14 residues. CDR3 region: CASSETDTSYEQYF. The CDR3, as DNA: TGTGCCAGCAGTGAGACGGACACCTCCTACGAGCAGTACTTC.

This clonotype has only a few counts. The CDR3 DNA reads TGCAGTGCTAGTTCCGGGACCCGCGATGGCTACACCTTC. Translated: CSASSGTRDGYTF. The chain has TRBV20-1 and TRBJ1-2; TRBD1 is a possible D gene (5 bases). V shed 3 bases and J shed 6 bases, with 14 bases lying between them. This CDR3 spans 13 amino acids. Germline CDR1 is DFQATT and CDR2 is SNEGSKA (reference sequence).

In regard to this clonotype: The conserved final phenylalanine or tryptophan is absent from the CDR3, which likely points to a read error. The chain links TRBV12-3 or TRBV12-4 to TRBJ1-1; D ambiguous. The CDR3 length is 15 residues. The V end lost 8 bases, the J end lost 1 base, and 17 bases lay between the germline ends. CDR3 sequence: CASGLGAEANTEAFC. CDR3 DNA: TGTGCCAGCGGCCTAGGAGCAGAGGCGAACACTGAAGCTTTCTGT.

This rearrangement joins TRBV7-4 to TRBJ1-2, with TRBD1 matching over 7 bases. The germline CDR1 and CDR2 sequences are SGHVT and SQSDAQ. The V and J ends lost 1 base and 4 bases, in that order; junction bases with no gene match: 3. This CDR3 is built from 14 residues. DNA of the CDR3: TGTGCCAGCAGCTTAGTTTCAGGGGGCTATGGCTACACCTTC. Translation: CASSLVSGGYGYTF.

Turning to this clonotype: One end of the junction is discordant with germline, which a read error may explain. This chain uses TRBV6-5 with TRBJ2-1; D might be TRBD2 (5 bases). The germline V gene encodes CDR1 MNHEY and CDR2 SVGAGI. The CDR3 contains 14 residues. CDR3 nucleotide sequence: TGTGCCATCAGTTACGGACTCTTCTACAATGGGCAGTTCTTC. It translates to CAISYGLFYNGQFF.

On this clonotype itself: An end of the junction does not agree with germline; a read error may underlie this. This chain joins TRBV7-2 and TRBJ2-3, with D unclear. The CDR3 is 17 amino acids. Germline CDR1 SGHTA, CDR2 FQGNSA. DNA for the CDR3: TGCGCCAGCAGCCAAGATCCCCCGGGTCCGAGCACAGATACGCAGTATTTT. It encodes CASSQDPPGPSTDTQYF. Using reference TRBV7-2 and TRBJ2-3 for the parts outside the CDR3, the full variable domain is GAGVSQSPSNKVTEKGKDVELRCDPISGHTALYWYRQSLGQGLEFLIYFQGNSAPDKSGLPSDRFSAERTGGSVSTLTIQRTQQEDSAVYLCASSQDPPGPSTDTQYFGPGTRLTVL.

This clonotype appeared many times. The chain joins TRBV19 to TRBJ2-7; 7 bases are shared with TRBD1. The CDR3 runs to 15 residues. Trimming at V came to 3 bases and at J to 0 bases, leaving 5 bases not matched to a gene. Germline CDR1 and CDR2: LNHDA and SQIVND (reference sequence). The chain's CDR3 is CASSIATGFSYEQYF. The CDR3 DNA reads TGTGCCAGTAGTATCGCGACAGGGTTCTCCTACGAGCAGTACTTC.

The chain carries TRBV9 and TRBJ2-7; D is uncertain. V was cut by 4 bases and J by 5 bases, with 7 bases left in between. Germline V gene data show CDR1 as SGDLS and CDR2 as YYNGEE. The CDR3 length is 11 residues. CDR3 sequence: CASSLKHEQYF. CDR3 bases: TGTGCCAGCAGCCTGAAGCACGAGCAGTACTTC. Based on the CDR3 plus reference TRBV9 and TRBJ2-7, the full variable domain is DSGVTQTPKHLITATGQRVTLRCSPRSGDLSVYWYQQSLDQGLQFLIQYYNGEERAKGNILERFSAQQFPDLHSELNLSSLELGDSALYFCASSLKHEQYFGPGTRLTVT.

A remark on this clonotype: This could be a read error, since a much larger clone is one nucleotide away. This sequence joins TRBV4-1 and TRBJ1-4; D call uncertain. The CDR3 totals 13 residues. The V gene's germline CDR1 is MGHRA and CDR2 YSYEKL. The CDR3 spells CASSQDRNQNLFF. The CDR3, as DNA: TGCGCCAGCAGCCAAGATAGGAATCAAAACCTGTTTTTT.

V is TRBV10-2 and J is TRBJ1-1; perhaps TRBD1 as D (5 bases). CDR3 length: 17 residues. CDR1 is WSHSY and CDR2 is SAAADI in the germline V gene. V lost 6 bases and J 1 base, leaving 21 bases between the germline ends. CDR3 region: CASSLAEGVGGNTEAFF. CDR3 bases: TGCGCCAGCAGCTTGGCCGAAGGGGTCGGCGGGAACACTGAAGCTTTCTTT.

This clonotype has only one observation. J is TRBJ1-2 and V is TRBV7-2; D ambiguous. The V and J ends lost 3 bases and 12 bases respectively, with 14 bases between them. Germline CDR1 SGHTA, CDR2 FQGNSA. The CDR3 loop spans 12 amino acids. Written as DNA, the CDR3 is TGTGCCAGCAGCTTTCGGCGGTCTGGAAACACCTTC. It translates to CASSFRRSGNTF.

This chain connects TRBV5-4 to TRBJ1-1; 7 bases are shared with TRBD1. V was clipped by 1 base and J by 6 bases; unmatched bases: 9. The CDR3 length is 15 residues. Germline assignment: CDR1 SGHNT and CDR2 YYREEE (reference sequence). CDR3 sequence: CASSLMAGGGSEAFF. The CDR3 DNA reads TGTGCCAGCAGCTTGATGGCAGGGGGTGGGTCTGAAGCTTTCTTT.